These 21 T cell receptor beta chains were all obtained from the same sample, sequenced in a study of regulatory T cells in long-lasting Graves disease. This sample's time point: newly diagnosed GD, antithyroid drugs for less than 3 months. Isolated PBMC RNA provided the starting material for the TCR library. Both iRepertoire HTBI primers and Arm-PCR of CDR3 regions were used to build the TCR beta libraries. One entry per CDR3 protein results from TCRdb running MiXCR on the multiplex PCR reads. The sample carries over 300,000 distinct CDR3 sequences, around 15% recorded once. The sample here was peripheral blood mononuclear cells (PBMCs), taken at new diagnosis, from a patient treated with antithyroid drugs. The receptors stem from a female donor with Graves disease.

This clonotype was observed many times. The chain uses TRBV9 and TRBJ1-5; D is perhaps TRBD1 (6 bases). Germline CDR1 and CDR2: SGDLS and YYNGEE. CDR3 size: 15 residues. Trimming removed 0 bases from V and 4 bases from J, with 11 bases in between. CDR3 residues: CASSVGTVANQPQHF. DNA for the CDR3: TGTGCCAGCAGCGTAGGGACAGTGGCGAATCAGCCCCAGCATTTT.

This clonotype was detected only a few times. This chain uses TRBV27 with TRBJ1-1, with 11 bases lining up with TRBD1. The ends lost 5 bases at V and 0 bases at J; junction bases unmatched: 5. This CDR3 is 16 amino acids long. Germline V gene sequence: CDR1 MNHEY, CDR2 SMNVEV (reference sequence). The DNA for the CDR3 is TGTGCCAGCAGTGCGGACAGGGGGCTCATGAACACTGAAGCTTTCTTT. This codes for CASSADRGLMNTEAFF.

This clonotype showed up many times. The chain employs TRBV24-1 and TRBJ2-5; D could derive from TRBD1 or TRBD2 (5 bases each). The CDR3 runs to 16 residues. Trimming removed 3 bases at V and 5 bases at J, with 18 bases between. The germline V gene has CDR1 KGHDR and CDR2 SFDVKD. The CDR3 sequence: CATSDPGTNLGETQYF. The CDR3 nucleotides read TGTGCCACCAGTGATCCCGGGACGAACCTCGGGGAGACCCAGTACTTC.

The chain is built from TRBV5-5 and TRBJ1-2, with D possibly TRBD1 on 5 matching bases. Per the germline V gene, CDR1 is SGHKS and CDR2 is YYEKEE (reference sequence). V lost 3 bases and J lost 4, with 13 bases in between. The CDR3 has 14 residues. CDR3 in amino acids: CASSSRASVYGYTF. The CDR3 region has the DNA TGTGCCAGCAGCTCCAGGGCAAGTGTCTATGGCTACACCTTC.

This clonotype was seen a handful of times. It may be a read error: a sequence one base away is much more abundant. The rearrangement links TRBV11-1 to TRBJ2-1, with D perhaps matching TRBD1 (5 bases). The DNA matches TRBJ2-5 better at its end, which makes the J call doubtful. CDR3 length: 13 amino acids. Germline lookup yields CDR1 SGHAT and CDR2 FQDESV (reference sequence). CDR3 amino acids: CASSRQTQEAQYF. CDR3 coding DNA: TGTGCCAGCAGCAGACAGACACAAGAGGCCCAGTACTTC.

This clonotype was recorded many times. J is TRBJ1-5 and V is TRBV6-1, with D uncertain. The V gene's germline CDR1 is MNHNS and CDR2 SASEGT. There are 16 residues in the CDR3. V was shortened by 4 bases and J by 4 bases, with 17 bases between the two germline ends. The CDR3: CASSGRSEVGNQPQHF. The CDR3 DNA sequence: TGTGCCAGCAGTGGTAGAAGTGAAGTAGGGAATCAGCCCCAGCATTTT.

With respect to this clonotype: It is likely a read error: a sequence one base away is far more abundant. The chain combines TRBV28 with TRBJ1-2; D ambiguous. The V and J ends lost 5 bases and 8 bases respectively, with 18 bases between them. CDR3 size: 14 residues. Germline V CDR1 and CDR2: MDHEN, SYDVKM. The CDR3: CASSESQDLWGYTF. CDR3 coding DNA: TGTGCCAGCAGTGAGTCCCAGGACCTGTGGGGCTACACCTTC.

This clonotype was counted many times. The chain carries TRBV3-1 and TRBJ2-7; 10 bases align to TRBD2. From germline, CDR1 is LGHDT and CDR2 YNNKEL (reference sequence). V gave up 5 bases and J gave up 6 bases; unmatched junction bases: 10. The CDR3 consists of 15 residues. The CDR3 here is CASSFSSGSTPEQYF. The CDR3, as DNA: TGTGCCAGCAGCTTTTCTAGCGGGAGTACCCCCGAGCAGTACTTC.

This clonotype was counted at least ten times. This chain links TRBV11-2 with TRBJ1-1; D remains ambiguous. Germline V lookup: CDR1 SGHAT, CDR2 FQNNGV. V lost 0 bases and J 1 base, leaving 9 bases between the germline ends. CDR3 length equals 15 residues. Written as DNA, the CDR3 is TGTGCCAGCAGCTTAGAACGTACACCGAACACTGAAGCTTTCTTT. It codes for CASSLERTPNTEAFF.

This clonotype was picked up many times. This sequence joins TRBV6-2 or TRBV6-3 and TRBJ1-2; D unclear. The germline V and J ends were trimmed by 0 bases and 4 bases, with 12 bases remaining between them. There are 15 residues in the CDR3. CDR1 and CDR2 (germline): MNHEY, SVGEGT. The CDR3 sequence is CASSYSIEGPYGYTF. The CDR3 DNA follows: TGTGCCAGCAGTTACTCGATTGAGGGTCCCTATGGCTACACCTTC.

This clonotype came up many times. V is TRBV20-1 and J is TRBJ1-1; 9 positions match TRBD1. V lost 6 bases and J lost 6; bases outside the gene matches: 14. This CDR3 has 15 amino acids. Germline V gene lookup returns CDR1 DFQATT and CDR2 SNEGSKA (reference sequence). CDR3 in amino acids: CSAGLRLGQGSEAFF. CDR3 sequence (DNA): TGCAGTGCCGGTCTAAGACTCGGACAGGGGTCTGAAGCTTTCTTT.

This clonotype was detected a few times. This chain connects TRBV12-3 or TRBV12-4 to TRBJ2-7, with 7 bases fitting TRBD1. The junction had 1 base not matched to a gene; V was cut back by 2 bases and J by 0 bases. This CDR3 region has 14 residues. CDR3 sequence: CASSLRQGSYEQYF. CDR3 coding DNA: TGTGCCAGCAGTTTAAGACAGGGCTCCTACGAGCAGTACTTC.

The V call is TRBV3-1, the J call TRBJ1-2; D is unresolved. With 4 bases removed from V and 8 bases from J, the gap between germline ends came to 14 bases. From germline, CDR1 is LGHDT and CDR2 YNNKEL (reference sequence). The CDR3 extends over 13 amino acids. The CDR3: CASSPQTEEGYTF. The DNA of the CDR3 is TGTGCCAGCAGCCCCCAAACTGAAGAGGGCTACACCTTC.

This chain connects TRBV7-9 to TRBJ1-2; TRBD1 aligns across 8 bases. Germline V gene lookup returns CDR1 SEHNR and CDR2 FQNEAQ (reference sequence). The CDR3 spans 13 residues. V shed 5 bases and J 6 bases; nucleotides not matched to a gene: 5. The DNA of the CDR3 is TGTGCCAGCAGCCTCGGACAGGGACATGGCTACACCTTC. Protein product: CASSLGQGHGYTF.

J is TRBJ1-1 and V is TRBV5-4; 8 bases match TRBD1. V was clipped by 3 bases and J by 1 base; unmatched bases: 5. The CDR3 covers 15 residues. Germline lookup yields CDR1 SGHNT and CDR2 YYREEE (reference sequence). In DNA, the CDR3 is TGTGCCAGCAGCTCCGGGACAGGTCAGAACACTGAAGCTTTCTTT. Amino acids: CASSSGTGQNTEAFF.

This clonotype was picked up many times. This chain connects TRBV6-1 to TRBJ2-1; 11 nucleotides align to TRBD2. This CDR3 region has 15 residues. Germline V CDR1 and CDR2: MNHNS, SASEGT. Trimming removed 2 bases from V and 3 bases from J; junction bases left unmatched: 0. This chain's CDR3 is CASSETSGGYNEQFF. The CDR3 coding sequence is TGTGCCAGCAGTGAAACTAGCGGGGGCTACAATGAGCAGTTCTTC.

This clonotype was found many times. The chain links TRBV3-1 to TRBJ1-2; D not certain. Germline CDR1 LGHDT, CDR2 YNNKEL (reference sequence). Trimming removed 1 base at V and 4 bases at J, with 10 bases between. The CDR3 extends over 14 amino acids. The CDR3 DNA follows: TGTGCCAGCAGCCAAGCCCAGCTTTTCTATGGCTACACCTTC. Residues: CASSQAQLFYGYTF.

This clonotype showed up many times. The gene calls are TRBV9 and TRBJ1-2; no firm D call. The V end lost 0 bases, the J end lost 0 bases, and 12 bases lay between the germline ends. The V gene's germline CDR1 is SGDLS and CDR2 YYNGEE. This CDR3 comprises 16 residues. CDR3 DNA sequence: TGTGCCAGCAGCGTAGCCCAGGTAGAGGCTAACTATGGCTACACCTTC. It is translated as CASSVAQVEANYGYTF. The full variable domain, with the rest looked up from reference TRBV9 and TRBJ1-2, is DSGVTQTPKHLITATGQRVTLRCSPRSGDLSVYWYQQSLDQGLQFLIQYYNGEERAKGNILERFSAQQFPDLHSELNLSSLELGDSALYFCASSVAQVEANYGYTFGSGTRLTVV.

This clonotype was observed at least ten times. V and J are TRBV11-2 and TRBJ2-7, with 7 nucleotides matching TRBD2. The CDR3 has 13 amino acids. The germline V gene has CDR1 SGHAT and CDR2 FQNNGV. V dropped 6 bases and J dropped 3; count of bases not matched to a gene: 5. This CDR3 reads CASRRDYSYEQYF. As DNA, the CDR3 is TGTGCCAGCAGACGGGACTATAGCTACGAGCAGTACTTC.

This clonotype appeared many times. The rearrangement uses TRBV2 and TRBJ2-5; the match to TRBD1 covers 9 bases. Trimming cost V 2 bases and J 7 bases; bases outside gene matches: 11. The germline V gene has CDR1 SNHLY and CDR2 FYNNEI. The CDR3 totals 16 residues. The CDR3 spells CASSEYRGLQVGTQYF. The CDR3 DNA reads as TGTGCCAGCAGTGAATACAGGGGGCTACAAGTCGGGACCCAGTACTTC.

A note on this clonotype: This is likely an artifact of a read error, given a far larger clone one base away. The CDR3 here is CASSLEASGANTDTQYF. The CDR3 DNA reads as TGTGCCAGCAGCTTAGAGGCTAGCGGGGCGAACACAGATACGCAGTATTTT. This chain connects TRBV7-2 to TRBJ2-3; TRBD2 matches 9 bases. Per the germline V gene, CDR1 is SGHTA and CDR2 is FQGNSA. V gave up 1 base and J gave up 2 bases; unmatched junction bases: 7. The CDR3 spans 17 residues.